Listed below are T cell receptor beta chains from one sample, sequenced in a study of T-cell reconstitution after alpha-beta-depleted transplantation in children. TCRdb redid the calling of the PCR reads with MiXCR, one entry per CDR3 protein. The table shows some 830,000 distinct CDR3 sequences, with approximately 15% occurring only once. The material was PBMCs, mostly from graft donor cells, obtained 360 days after TCRalphabeta/CD19-depleted stem cell transplant. The receptors were gathered from a male patient between 10 and 17 years old who had a stem cell transplant for acute lymphoblastic leukemia, so the T cells may come from the graft donor. The CDR3 runs from the conserved cysteine through the conserved F or W. D genes are given only for firm matches. Clone size is stated in some rows and not others, as once, few, many or a class when expanded.

few NA TRBJ1-5 TRBV7-8 CASSLVGAVRNQPQHF TGTGCCAGCAGCTTAGTAGGTGCGGTTCGGAATCAGCCCCAGCATTTT
NA NA TRBJ1-2 TRBV4-1 CASSQAWVVYGYTF TGCGCCAGCAGCCAAGCCTGGGTAGTCTATGGCTACACCTTC
NA NA TRBJ2-3 TRBV18 CASSPPRAGRTDTQYF TGTGCCAGCTCACCACCGCGTGCGGGGCGCACAGATACGCAGTATTTT
few NA TRBJ1-1 TRBV19 CASSIGGNGAEAFF TGTGCCAGTAGTATCGGGGGGAATGGCGCTGAAGCTTTCTTT
few TRBD2 TRBJ2-3 TRBV7-2 CASSKRTSEDTQYF TGTGCCAGCAGCAAGCGGACTAGCGAGGATACGCAGTATTTT
few TRBD2 TRBJ2-3 TRBV12-3/TRBV12-4 CASSPRWGSGASTDTQYF TGTGCCAGCAGTCCCCGTTGGGGTAGCGGGGCTAGCACAGATACGCAGTATTTT
NA TRBD2 TRBJ2-7 TRBV7-8 CASSPIPELAGYEQYF TGTGCCAGCAGCCCCATCCCGGAACTAGCGGGCTACGAGCAGTACTTC
NA NA TRBJ2-7 TRBV18 CASSPSGNTIYEQYF TGTGCCAGCTCACCTTCGGGAAACACAATCTACGAGCAGTACTTC
many TRBD2 TRBJ2-7 TRBV5-1 CASSLGAGGTYEQYF TGCGCCAGCAGCTTGGGTGCGGGAGGAACGTACGAGCAGTACTTC
few NA TRBJ2-3 TRBV27 CASSYRAHVSDTQYF TGTGCCAGCAGTTACCGGGCGCATGTATCAGATACGCAGTATTTT
few TRBD2 TRBJ2-7 TRBV4-2 CASSQDGSGSFYEQYF TGTGCCAGCAGCCAAGATGGGAGCGGGAGTTTCTACGAGCAGTACTTC
many NA TRBJ2-7 TRBV7-3 CASSLRSGSGYEQYF TGTGCCAGCAGCTTACGGAGCGGGTCGGGCTACGAGCAGTACTTC
NA NA TRBJ1-2 TRBV27 CASTLSPSSYGYTF TGTGCCAGCACCCTAAGTCCATCATCGTATGGCTACACCTTC
NA NA TRBJ2-1 TRBV7-3 CASSPLGVRGYNEQFF TGTGCCAGCAGCCCCCTAGGGGTTCGGGGTTACAATGAGCAGTTCTTC